This T cell receptor beta chain was found in a study of T cell repertoires in aging, cancer and after chemotherapy. Findings of the study overall: Untreated cancer patients had significantly lower blood TCR diversity than age-matched healthy donors. Immunological memory after chemotherapy cannot be judged from the repertoire data. Healthy donors lost TCR diversity with age mainly through richness, cancer patients through richness and evenness. In each cancer cohort, median generation probability increased across chemotherapy, suggesting thymic output rebounded.

Multiplex touch-down PCR with TRB-A/B primers amplified rearranged V-D-J TRB sequences. TCRdb independently ran MiXCR on the multiplex PCR reads; one entry per CDR3 protein. Of around 6,000 distinct CDR3 sequences listed, approximately 40% were seen once; the top ten hold roughly 42%. Details on this clonotype: Antigen specificity is unknown.

Peripheral blood genomic DNA, not sorted cells or RNA, was the template. Germline V gene sequence: CDR1 MNHEY, CDR2 SMNVEV (reference sequence). CDR3 length: 15 residues. V lost 5 bases and J lost 6; bases outside the gene matches: 13. This TCR was sampled from a human donor in good health. The rearrangement links TRBV27 to TRBJ2-7; 7 nucleotides agree with TRBD1. The sequenced sample consisted of blood. Here the CDR3 DNA reads TGTGCCAGCAGTGGAGCAGACAGGGACGTAGGCGAGCAGTACTTC. It yields the protein CASSGADRDVGEQYF.